The T cell receptor beta chain under discussion was sequenced for a study of blood T cells in healthy people across ages. General study findings and limits: The diversity estimates, figures obtained from one million T cells, were considered underestimates.

The donors, healthy Caucasians from Russia, were aged roughly 6 to 90. As for this clonotype: The antigen is undetermined.

Through a sample-barcoded 5' primer and a J-beta primer mix, a second PCR was run for roughly 6 to 11 cycles. Each TCR beta cDNA got a 12-nucleotide random molecular identifier. MiXCR, run by TCRdb on the 5' RACE reads, gives a single entry per CDR3 protein. This repertoire shows some 1 million distinct CDR3 sequences, 40% to 50% found once; its top ten account for approximately 17%. This CDR3 is 18 amino acids long. The germline V and J ends were trimmed by 1 base and 1 base, with 21 bases remaining between them. CDR1 is SGDLS and CDR2 is YYNGEE in the germline V gene. The sequence came from a woman aged 60-70 years in good health. Sequencing was carried out using blood. The chain uses TRBV9 and TRBJ2-7; maybe TRBD1 (6 bases). CDR3 nucleotide sequence: TGTGCCAGCAGCGTAAGCTCAGGGGCGGCTGGGTATTCCTACGAGCAGTACTTC. Amino acid sequence: CASSVSSGAAGYSYEQYF.